These T cell receptor beta chains were read from a single sample in a study of blood T cell repertoires in COVID-19. The repertoire was sequenced with immunoSEQ multiplex PCR; TCRdb's copy has only in-frame clones and lacks some. The data show approximately 160,000 clones, 90% seen once. The sequenced sample was peripheral blood. Every receptor here comes from a man aged 45 to 65 with acute or convalescent COVID-19. CDR3s include the opening cysteine and the closing phenylalanine or tryptophan. D genes are given only for firm matches. Size is stated for part of the rows, as once, few or many counts, or as a class when the clone is expanded.

abundance,d_gene,j_gene,v_gene,CDR3nt,CDR3aa
-,TRBD2,TRBJ2-5,TRBV18,TGTGCCAGCTCACCGGTGGCGGGAGCTGAGACCCAGTACTTC,CASSPVAGAETQYF
-,TRBD2,TRBJ2-1,TRBV27,TGTGCCAGCACCGTCGCTAGCGGGGTCTACAATGAGCAGTTCTTC,CASTVASGVYNEQFF
once,-,TRBJ1-1,TRBV4-2,TGTGCCAGCAGCCAAGAGGCCCTCCCCAAGAACACTGAAGCTTTCTTT,CASSQEALPKNTEAFF
-,TRBD1,TRBJ2-2,TRBV10-3,TGTGCCATCAGCACACAGGGGCCGGGCACCGGGGAGCTGTTTTTT,CAISTQGPGTGELFF
once,-,TRBJ1-6,TRBV6-5,TGTGCCAGCAGTGACTCCGGAGATAATTCACCCCTCCACTTT,CASSDSGDNSPLHF
-,TRBD2,TRBJ2-3,TRBV4-1,TGCGCCAGCAGCCAAAGCGGGGCGGCAGATACGCAGTATTTT,CASSQSGAADTQYF
-,TRBD2,TRBJ2-3,TRBV4-2,TGTGCCAGCAGCCAACCCTTGCGAGGGCTAGCGGTAAACACAGATACGCAGTATTTT,CASSQPLRGLAVNTDTQYF
-,-,TRBJ2-7,TRBV5-6,TGTGCCAGCAGCTTGGGAAGGTGGCGGGACGAGCAGTACTTC,CASSLGRWRDEQYF
-,TRBD1,TRBJ1-4,TRBV7-8,TGTGCCAGCAGCTTGACAGGGGGCGCTTCTAATGAAAAACTGTTTTTT,CASSLTGGASNEKLFF
-,TRBD1,TRBJ2-6,TRBV7-9,TGTGCCAGCAGCTTCGGGACAGGAGACCCTGGGGCCAACGTCCTGACTTTC,CASSFGTGDPGANVLTF
-,-,TRBJ2-5,TRBV28,TGTGCCAGCAGTTCCCTCTCGGGAAGCCAAGAGACCCAGTACTTC,CASSSLSGSQETQYF
-,-,TRBJ1-5,TRBV19,TGTGCCAGTACCACTGGTGGGACAAACAATCAGCCCCAGCATTTT,CASTTGGTNNQPQHF
-,-,TRBJ2-3,TRBV29-1,TGCAGCGTTTTCCCCGGAGCACCGGGCACAGATACGCAGTATTTT,CSVFPGAPGTDTQYF
-,TRBD2,TRBJ2-7,TRBV30,TGTGCCTGGAGTGTAGGGTGGGAGGGTCACCTTTCGGACGAGCAGTACTTC,CAWSVGWEGHLSDEQYF
few,-,TRBJ1-4,TRBV5-6,TGTGCCAGCAGCTTGGGAAGCAGGGGCTTGACTAATGAAAAACTGTTTTTT,CASSLGSRGLTNEKLFF
-,-,TRBJ2-1,TRBV3-1/TRBV3-2,TGTGCCAGCAGCCAAGGGGGGCATGAGCAGTTCTTC,CASSQGGHEQFF
few,-,TRBJ2-5,TRBV5-4,TGTGCCAGCAGCGGGGGGACCCAAGAGACCCAGTACTTC,CASSGGTQETQYF
-,-,TRBJ2-6,TRBV2,TGTGCCAGCAGTGAAAGACGGAGCTCTGGGGCCAACGTCCTGACTTTC,CASSERRSSGANVLTF
-,-,TRBJ1-1,TRBV11-2,TGTGCCAGCAGCTTAGTGCGGGATGGCACTGAAGCTTTCTTT,CASSLVRDGTEAFF
-,-,TRBJ2-3,TRBV29-1,TGCAGCGTGGCCCGCAGACTCGTCACAGATACGCAGTATTTT,CSVARRLVTDTQYF
few,TRBD2,TRBJ2-1,TRBV5-4,TGTGCCAGCAGCAGGACTAGCGGGAGCGGTGAGGGGCAGTTCTTC,CASSRTSGSGEGQFF
-,-,TRBJ1-2,TRBV4-3,TGCGCCAGCAGCCAAGATCGGGTACAGGGCGGTGGCTACACCTTC,CASSQDRVQGGGYTF
-,-,TRBJ1-1,TRBV27,TGTGCCAGCAGTTTACACCCTACCCGTAACACTGAAGCTTTCTTT,CASSLHPTRNTEAFF
few,-,TRBJ2-5,TRBV27,TGTGCCAGCAGTTTTGCCGGGGGGCTTGGGACCCAGTACTTC,CASSFAGGLGTQYF
-,TRBD1,TRBJ1-1,TRBV11-2,TGTGCCAGCAGCGTGCGGGGACAGCGCACTGAAGCTTTCTTT,CASSVRGQRTEAFF